The T cell receptor (beta chain) under discussion was sequenced for a study of cytomegalovirus exposure and HLA in healthy donors. General observations from the study: A further, later analysis showed that HLA-associated TCR beta chains (compared with equally common others) were more clonally expanded.

60 Vbeta and 13 Jbeta primers were used in PCR. Assay: immunoSEQ multiplex PCR; the TCRdb copy retains only in-frame clones and omits some. The table records about 170,000 clones, about 85% of them present only once. As concerns this clone: As yet, its antigen is unknown.

Germline trimming cut 6 bases from V and 6 bases from J; bases unmatched to any gene: 9. The CDR3 is 16 amino acids. Germline assignment: CDR1 ENHRY and CDR2 SYGVKD. This receptor was identified in a woman aged 45-65 years in good health and CMV-seropositive. The sequenced material came from PBMCs. The chain recombines TRBV10-3 with TRBJ1-5; TRBD1 matches at 12 bases. The CDR3 loop is CAISPERDRGRQPQHF. The CDR3 DNA reads as TGTGCCATCAGCCCCGAGCGGGACAGGGGGCGTCAGCCCCAGCATTTT.